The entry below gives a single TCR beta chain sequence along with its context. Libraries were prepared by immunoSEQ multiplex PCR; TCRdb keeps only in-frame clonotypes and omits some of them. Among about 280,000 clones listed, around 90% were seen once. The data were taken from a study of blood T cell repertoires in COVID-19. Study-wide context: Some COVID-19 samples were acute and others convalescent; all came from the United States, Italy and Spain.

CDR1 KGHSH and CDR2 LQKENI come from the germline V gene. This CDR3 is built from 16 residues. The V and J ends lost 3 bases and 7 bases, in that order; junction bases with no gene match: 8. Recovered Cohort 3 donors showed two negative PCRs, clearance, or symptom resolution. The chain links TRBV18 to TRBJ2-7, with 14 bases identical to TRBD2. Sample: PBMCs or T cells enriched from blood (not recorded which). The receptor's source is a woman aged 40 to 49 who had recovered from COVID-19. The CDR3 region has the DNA TGTGCCAGCTCACCGCTCTCGGGACTAGCGGGAGATGAGCAGTACTTC. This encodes CASSPLSGLAGDEQYF.